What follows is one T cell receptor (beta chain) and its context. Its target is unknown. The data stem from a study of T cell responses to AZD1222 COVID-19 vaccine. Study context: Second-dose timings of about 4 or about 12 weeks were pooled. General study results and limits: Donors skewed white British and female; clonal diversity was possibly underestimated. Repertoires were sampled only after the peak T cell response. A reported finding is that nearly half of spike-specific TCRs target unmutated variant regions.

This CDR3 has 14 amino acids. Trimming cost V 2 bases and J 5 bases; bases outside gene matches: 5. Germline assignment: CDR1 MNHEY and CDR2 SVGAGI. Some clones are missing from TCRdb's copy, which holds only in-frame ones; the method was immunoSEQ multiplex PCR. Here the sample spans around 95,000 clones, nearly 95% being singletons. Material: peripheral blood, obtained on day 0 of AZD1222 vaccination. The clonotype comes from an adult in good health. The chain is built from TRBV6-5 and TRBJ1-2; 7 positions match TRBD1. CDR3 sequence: CASSYGGQPYGYTF. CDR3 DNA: TGTGCCAGCAGTTACGGGGGACAGCCTTATGGCTACACCTTC.